The 9 T cell receptor beta chains reported below all come from one sample, sequenced in a study of CD8+ T cells in alopecia areata. cDNA reverse transcribed from extracted RNA served as the sequencing template. TCRdb's table, derived via immunoSEQ multiplex PCR, lists solely in-frame clones and lacks some. The table lists 65,000 to 70,000 clones, approximately 60% of them singletons. Sequences were derived from CD8+ T cells sorted from blood, sampled at week 0. The receptors derive from a human donor with alopecia areata.

The V call is TRBV7-9, the J call TRBJ2-7, with 10 bases aligning to TRBD1. This CDR3 has 17 amino acids. V was clipped by 5 bases and J by 1 base; unmatched bases: 11. The germline gives CDR1 SEHNR, CDR2 FQNEAQ (reference sequence). CDR3 protein: CASSGDRPGQGSYEQYF. The DNA of the CDR3 is TGTGCCAGCAGCGGCGACCGACCGGGACAGGGGTCCTACGAGCAGTACTTC.

Only a few counts were recorded for this clone. The rearrangement uses TRBV14 and TRBJ2-3; D is unclear. This CDR3 region has 17 residues. Germline V CDR1 and CDR2: SGHDN, FVKESK. V shed 0 bases and J shed 0 bases, with 13 bases lying between them. CDR3 protein: CASSQDSGFSSTDTQYF. The CDR3 DNA is TGTGCCAGCAGCCAAGACTCCGGATTTTCTAGCACAGATACGCAGTATTTT.

The rearrangement uses TRBV5-6 and TRBJ1-2, with unresolved D. The CDR3 has 16 residues. V lost 0 bases to trimming and J lost 3 bases, with 15 bases between them. CDR1 and CDR2 (germline): SGHDT, YYEEEE. CDR3 in DNA: TGTGCCAGCAGCTTGGCCCGGGCCCAAATAGACTATGGCTACACCTTC. Protein product: CASSLARAQIDYGYTF.

This clone has only one observation. This CDR3 reads CATSPDSGLGTDTQYF. The CDR3 DNA reads TGTGCCACCAGCCCCGACTCGGGACTAGGCACAGATACGCAGTATTTT. This chain joins TRBV15 and TRBJ2-3, with 8 bases aligning to TRBD2. Germline V gene sequence: CDR1 LNHNV, CDR2 YYDKDF (reference sequence). The CDR3 contains 16 residues. The V segment lost 5 bases and the J segment 1 base; nucleotides outside the gene matches: 8.

The V and J genes are TRBV27 and TRBJ2-1; 10 bases fit TRBD2. Germline V gives CDR1 MNHEY, CDR2 SMNVEV (reference sequence). Trimming took 3 bases from V and 7 from J; bases not matched to a gene: 3. CDR3 length equals 14 residues. CDR3: CASSLSLAGNEQFF. For the CDR3, the DNA is TGTGCCAGCAGTTTGTCACTAGCGGGGAATGAGCAGTTCTTC.

V gene TRBV7-9 combines with J gene TRBJ1-2, with D unresolved. With 1 base removed from V and 8 bases from J, the gap between germline ends came to 5 bases. This CDR3 has 11 amino acids. Germline V gene data show CDR1 as SEHNR and CDR2 as FQNEAQ (reference sequence). CDR3 nucleotides: TGTGCCAGCAGCTTAGGGGGAGGCTACACCTTC. Residues: CASSLGGGYTF.

The chain has TRBV30 and TRBJ2-7, with 9 bases matching TRBD2. V trimming: 0 bases; J trimming: 5 bases; junction bases outside the gene matches: 2. The CDR3 is 13 residues long. CDR1 and CDR2 (germline): GTSNPN, SVGIG (reference sequence). The CDR3 coding sequence is TGTGCCTGGAGTGTTACTAGCGGGCACGAGCAGTACTTC. This encodes CAWSVTSGHEQYF.

The genes are TRBV11-2 and TRBJ2-7; 7 positions match TRBD2. V shed 1 base, J shed 1 base, and the junction held 1 base outside the gene matches. From germline, CDR1 is SGHAT and CDR2 FQNNGV. The length of the CDR3 is 14 residues. CDR3 in DNA: TGTGCCAGCAGCTTAGGGGACTATTCCTACGAGCAGTACTTC. This translates into CASSLGDYSYEQYF.

The V gene is TRBV4-3, the J gene TRBJ2-1; D may be TRBD1 (5 bases). CDR1 and CDR2 from the germline V gene are LGHNA and YSLEER. Trimming shortened V by 3 bases and J by 4 bases, and 16 bases separated the two germline ends. The CDR3 totals 16 residues. In DNA form, the CDR3 reads TGCGCCAGCAGCCATACCTCTGGGGCCCTGTACAATGAGCAGTTCTTC. Translation: CASSHTSGALYNEQFF.